This T cell receptor beta chain is drawn from a study of cytomegalovirus exposure and HLA in healthy donors. Study summary: Around 77% of 350 to 400 genotyped donors fell in the Caucasian-associated ancestry cluster. General study findings and limits: Researchers reportedly found TCR beta sequences accurately predicted most subjects' HLA-A and HLA-B alleles. Using a false discovery rate of 0.05, a later analysis showed that some 16,000 TCR beta sequences were associated with HLA alleles. Listed as cytomegalovirus-associated were 150 or so TCR beta chains.

As to this clone: The target antigen is unknown.

V was pared by 4 bases and J by 4 bases, with 13 bases between. From germline, CDR1 is GTSNPN and CDR2 SVGIG (reference sequence). The CDR3 spans 13 residues. PCR was performed using 60 Vbeta and 13 Jbeta primers. Method: immunoSEQ multiplex PCR; TCRdb's copy keeps in-frame clones and lacks some. The sample holds about 180,000 clones; about four fifths are singletons and the top ten take under 2%. The source of this sequence is a woman in her thirties in good health and CMV-seronegative. J is TRBJ1-1 and V is TRBV30, with D uncertain. Material for sequencing was PBMCs. DNA for the CDR3: TGTGCCTGGACGGTTTCTTTCGGCACTGAAGCTTTCTTT. Protein: CAWTVSFGTEAFF. Variable domain in full (rest from reference TRBV30 and TRBJ1-1): SQTIHQWPATLVQPVGSPLSLECTVEGTSNPNLYWYRQAAGRGLQLLFYSVGIGQISSEVPQNLSASRPQDRQFILSSKKLLLSDSGFYLCAWTVSFGTEAFFGQGTRLTVV.